A single sample gave rise to the 20 T cell receptor beta chains below, sequenced in a study of cytomegalovirus exposure and HLA in healthy donors. Primers included in the PCR were 60 Vbeta and 13 Jbeta primers. Sequencing used immunoSEQ multiplex PCR; TCRdb keeps in-frame clones, though not all of them. Of about 43,000 clones in the sample, roughly 60% were seen once. The specimen was PBMCs. The receptor set was obtained from a man aged 55 to 70 in good health and CMV-seropositive.

This clone came up a few times. J is TRBJ2-7 and V is TRBV27; no firm D call. The CDR3 contains 14 residues. Trimming left V 1 base short and J 3 bases short, with 10 bases between. The germline gives CDR1 MNHEY, CDR2 SMNVEV (reference sequence). The CDR3 spells CASSLLGRIYEQYF. The CDR3 DNA reads as TGTGCCAGCAGTTTATTGGGCAGGATCTACGAGCAGTACTTC.

This chain links TRBV29-1 with TRBJ2-2, with 7 bases matching TRBD2. CDR1 and CDR2 (germline): SQVTM, ANQGSEA. The CDR3 runs 14 residues. V gave up 5 bases and J gave up 0 bases; unmatched junction bases: 3. CDR3 sequence (DNA): TGCAGCGTTCTCAGCGGGACGAACACCGGGGAGCTGTTTTTT. Translating it yields CSVLSGTNTGELFF.

By share, this clone ranks as medium-sized. V is TRBV27 and J is TRBJ1-2; TRBD1 is a possible D gene (5 bases). The CDR3 totals 17 residues. V gave up 0 bases and J gave up 5 bases, with 19 bases separating them. Germline V CDR1 and CDR2: MNHEY, SMNVEV (reference sequence). CDR3 loop: CASSLSRDLVPSYGYTF. CDR3 DNA: TGTGCCAGCAGTTTATCTAGGGACTTAGTCCCCAGTTATGGCTACACCTTC.

The chain uses TRBV10-3 and TRBJ2-3; D not resolved. The CDR3 covers 16 residues. The germline CDR1 and CDR2 sequences are ENHRY and SYGVKD. Trimming removed 7 bases from V and 2 bases from J, with 19 bases in between. The CDR3 here is CAITSDLGRSTDTQYF. In nucleotides, the CDR3 is TGTGCCATCACCTCCGATCTGGGCCGCTCCACAGATACGCAGTATTTT.

The gene calls are TRBV7-6 and TRBJ2-5, with 7 bases that match TRBD1. The CDR3 sequence is 16 residues long. The germline V gene has CDR1 SGHVS and CDR2 FNYEAQ. The ends lost 4 bases at V and 1 base at J; junction bases unmatched: 9. The CDR3 protein is CASSSPTGVGQETQYF. As DNA, the CDR3 is TGTGCCAGCAGCTCCCCAACAGGGGTAGGCCAAGAGACCCAGTACTTC.

The chain has TRBV19 and TRBJ2-7; 7 bases match TRBD2. The CDR3 is 13 amino acids. Germline V gene lookup returns CDR1 LNHDA and CDR2 SQIVND (reference sequence). V shed 6 bases and J 2 bases; nucleotides not matched to a gene: 4. The CDR3 loop is CASRLGGTYEQYF. The CDR3 DNA reads as TGTGCCAGTAGATTGGGAGGGACCTACGAGCAGTACTTC.

The chain recombines TRBV15 with TRBJ2-5; tentative D call: TRBD2 (7 bases). Trimming pared 2 bases from V and 5 bases from J, leaving 15 bases between. There are 15 residues in the CDR3. Per the germline V gene, CDR1 is LNHNV and CDR2 is YYDKDF (reference sequence). CDR3 region: CATSRNPRGGETQYF. The CDR3 DNA reads TGTGCCACCAGCAGAAACCCAAGGGGGGGGGAGACCCAGTACTTC. Full variable domain (rest looked up from reference TRBV15 and TRBJ2-5): DAMVIQNPRYQVTQFGKPVTLSCSQTLNHNVMYWYQQKSSQAPKLLFHYYDKDFNNEADTPDNFQSRRPNTSFCFLDIRSPGLGDTAMYLCATSRNPRGGETQYFGPGTRLLVL.

J is TRBJ2-3 and V is TRBV28; 7 nucleotides align to TRBD2. CDR1 is MDHEN, CDR2 SYDVKM, per germline. With 5 bases clipped from V and 2 bases from J, the junction kept 7 bases outside the gene matches. The CDR3 totals 15 residues. CDR3 nucleotides: TGTGCCAGCAGTCTCCGGGACTACCTCACAGATACGCAGTATTTT. Its protein is CASSLRDYLTDTQYF.

The V and J genes are TRBV2 and TRBJ1-5; the match to TRBD1 covers 11 bases. This CDR3 contains 15 residues. The V and J ends lost 6 bases and 6 bases, in that order; junction bases with no gene match: 7. In germline, CDR1 is SNHLY, CDR2 FYNNEI. CDR3 coding DNA: TGTGCCAGCAGACCCGGGACAGGGGGTAGTCAGCCCCAGCATTTT. As protein: CASRPGTGGSQPQHF.

This clone has only a few counts. This chain joins TRBV18 and TRBJ2-7; D is uncertain. There are 14 residues in the CDR3. Germline loops: CDR1 KGHSH, CDR2 LQKENI. The ends were cut back, 3 bases at V and 3 bases at J, with 12 bases in the middle. The CDR3 region is CASSPSTTHYEQYF. As DNA, the CDR3 is TGTGCCAGCTCACCTTCGACGACTCACTACGAGCAGTACTTC.

The chain uses TRBV4-1 and TRBJ2-7, with TRBD2 matching over 7 bases. CDR3 length: 18 residues. The germline gives CDR1 MGHRA, CDR2 YSYEKL. V lost 0 bases to trimming and J lost 7 bases; unmatched junction nucleotides: 18. The CDR3 DNA reads as TGCGCCAGCAGCCAAGACAGTCCTGCTAGCGGTTCCCCCTTTGAGCAGTACTTC. It is translated as CASSQDSPASGSPFEQYF.

The chain is built from TRBV9 and TRBJ2-3; perhaps TRBD2 as D (5 bases). Trimming took off 3 bases at V and 3 bases at J, with 11 bases between the two ends. The CDR3 loop spans 14 amino acids. The germline V gene has CDR1 SGDLS and CDR2 YYNGEE. CDR3 loop: CASSARTGTDTQYF. The CDR3 region has the DNA TGTGCCAGCAGCGCGAGGACTGGTACAGATACGCAGTATTTT.

This chain links TRBV4-3 with TRBJ2-2; TRBD1 aligns across 7 bases. Unmatched junction bases numbered 6, after V lost 1 base and J lost 4 bases. The CDR3 extends over 16 amino acids. Germline CDR1 is LGHNA and CDR2 is YSLEER. This CDR3 is CASSQVENRGTGELFF. For the CDR3, the DNA is TGCGCCAGCAGCCAAGTAGAGAACAGGGGCACCGGGGAGCTGTTTTTT.

The chain employs TRBV7-8 and TRBJ1-1, with D perhaps TRBD1 (5 bases). Germline-derived CDR1 and CDR2 are SGHVS and FQNEAQ. V was shortened by 5 bases and J by 3 bases, with 7 bases between the two germline ends. CDR3 length: 12 residues. CDR3 sequence: CASSRGYTEAFF. DNA for the CDR3: TGTGCCAGCAGCCGGGGGTACACTGAAGCTTTCTTT.

The chain joins TRBV25-1 to TRBJ2-1; TRBD2 matches 9 bases. This CDR3 is 15 amino acids long. The V gene's germline CDR1 is MGHDK and CDR2 SYGVNS. The ends lost 1 base at V and 4 bases at J; junction bases unmatched: 2. CDR3 region: CASSELAGVYNEQFF. The CDR3 DNA sequence: TGTGCCAGCAGTGAATTAGCGGGGGTTTACAATGAGCAGTTCTTC.

The chain combines TRBV12-5 with TRBJ2-7; 8 bases are a match to TRBD1. V trimming: 5 bases; J trimming: 3 bases; junction bases outside the gene matches: 9. This CDR3 region has 15 residues. In germline, CDR1 is LGHNT, CDR2 FRNRAP. The chain's CDR3 is CASGIRDRRHYEQYF. The CDR3 region has the DNA TGTGCTAGTGGTATCCGGGACAGGCGACACTACGAGCAGTACTTC.

This chain links TRBV10-3 with TRBJ2-7; 8 nucleotides line up with TRBD2. Trimming took 6 bases from V and 4 from J; bases not matched to a gene: 8. This CDR3 has 14 residues. Per germline, CDR1 ENHRY and CDR2 SYGVKD. The CDR3 DNA sequence: TGTGCCATCAGACCTACTGGGACTAGATACGAGCAGTACTTC. Translated: CAIRPTGTRYEQYF.

This clone was seen only a few times. This sequence joins TRBV6-5 and TRBJ1-1; D possibly corresponds to TRBD1 (6 bases). The germline V gene encodes CDR1 MNHEY and CDR2 SVGAGI. Between the trimmed V and J ends, which lost 0 bases and 1 base, there was a span of 12 bases. This CDR3 comprises 16 residues. The CDR3 loop reads CASSYSPLTGNTEAFF. The CDR3 DNA follows: TGTGCCAGCAGTTACTCGCCCCTGACAGGGAACACTGAAGCTTTCTTT.

The J gene is TRBJ2-1, the V gene TRBV6-1; the D gene is possibly TRBD1 (6 bases). Trimming removed 6 bases from V and 0 bases from J, with 9 bases in between. CDR1 is MNHNS, CDR2 SASEGT, per germline. The CDR3 is 14 amino acids. CDR3 protein: CASRKDSSYNEQFF. As DNA, the CDR3 is TGTGCCAGCAGGAAGGACAGCTCCTACAATGAGCAGTTCTTC.

The chain recombines TRBV7-2 with TRBJ2-7; D is perhaps TRBD2 (5 bases). Germline assignment: CDR1 SGHTA and CDR2 FQGNSA. The CDR3 totals 14 residues. The germline V and J ends were trimmed by 0 bases and 6 bases, with 12 bases remaining between them. CDR3: CASSLALGSGEQYF. CDR3 DNA sequence: TGTGCCAGCAGCTTAGCGCTTGGGAGCGGCGAGCAGTACTTC.